Here is one T cell receptor (beta chain) with its context. Sequencing used immunoSEQ multiplex PCR; TCRdb keeps in-frame clones, though not all of them. The sample records more than 45,000 clones, 95% to 98% being singletons. This CDR3 is built from 15 residues. Trimming stripped 0 bases from V and 5 bases from J, with 8 bases between. Germline loops: CDR1 SGHDN, CDR2 FVKESK. The record originates from a study of siplizumab effects on memory and regulatory T cells. The sequence came from a human donor in good health. Sequencing was carried out using naive CD4+ T cells sorted from blood. The rearrangement links TRBV14 to TRBJ2-6; D not resolved. The chain's CDR3 is CASSQEGWRANVLTF. For the CDR3, the DNA is TGTGCCAGCAGCCAAGAAGGGTGGAGGGCCAACGTCCTGACTTTC.